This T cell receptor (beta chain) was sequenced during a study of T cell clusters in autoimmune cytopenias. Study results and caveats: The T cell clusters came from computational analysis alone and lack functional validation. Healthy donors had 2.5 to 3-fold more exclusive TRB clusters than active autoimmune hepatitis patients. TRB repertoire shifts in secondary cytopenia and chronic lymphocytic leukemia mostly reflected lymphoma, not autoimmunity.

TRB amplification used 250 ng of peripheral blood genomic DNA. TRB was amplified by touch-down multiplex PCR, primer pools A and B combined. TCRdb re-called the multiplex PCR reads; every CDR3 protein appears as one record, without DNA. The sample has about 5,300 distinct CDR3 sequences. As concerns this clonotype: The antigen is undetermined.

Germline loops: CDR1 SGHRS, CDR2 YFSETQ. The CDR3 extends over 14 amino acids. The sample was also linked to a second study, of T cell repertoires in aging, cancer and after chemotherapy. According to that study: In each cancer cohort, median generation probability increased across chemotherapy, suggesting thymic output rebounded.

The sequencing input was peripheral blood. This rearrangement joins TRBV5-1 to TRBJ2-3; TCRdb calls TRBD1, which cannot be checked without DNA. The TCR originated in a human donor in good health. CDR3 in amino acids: CASSFRTGTDTQYF.